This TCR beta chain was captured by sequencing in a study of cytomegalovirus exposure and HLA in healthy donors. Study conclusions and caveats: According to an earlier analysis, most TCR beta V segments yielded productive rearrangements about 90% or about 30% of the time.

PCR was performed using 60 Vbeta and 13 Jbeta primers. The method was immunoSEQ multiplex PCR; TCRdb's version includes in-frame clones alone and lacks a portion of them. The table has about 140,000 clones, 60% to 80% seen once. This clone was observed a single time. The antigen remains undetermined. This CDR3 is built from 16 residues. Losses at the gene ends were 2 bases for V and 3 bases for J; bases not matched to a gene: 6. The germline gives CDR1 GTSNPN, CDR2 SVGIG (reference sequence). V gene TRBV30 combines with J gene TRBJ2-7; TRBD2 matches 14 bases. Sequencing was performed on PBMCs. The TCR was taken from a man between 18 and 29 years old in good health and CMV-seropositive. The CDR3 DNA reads TGTGCCTGGAGTACGGGGACTAGCGGGGGCGTCTACGAGCAGTACTTC. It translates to CAWSTGTSGGVYEQYF.